This T cell receptor beta chain appears in the sequencing data of a study of T-cell reconstitution after alpha-beta-depleted transplantation in children (dated by TCRdb to between 2015 and 2016). Some background on the complete study: Using TCR repertoire profiling, the study quantitatively followed how T-cell immune reconstitution unfolded in children after TCRalphabeta/CD19-depleted allogeneic hematopoietic cell transplantation. Overall results and qualifications from the work: In some patients, the high TCRbeta diversity seen at day 60 was put down to recipient T cells and intrathymic progenitors that had survived conditioning. Apparently early alphabetaT-cell count recovery about two months after transplant reportedly relied on only several hundred rapidly expanded clones derived from non-depleted graft cells. Over the following months the frequencies of hyperexpanded clones went down, and after one year T-cell counts and TCRbeta diversity were mostly credited to newly produced T cells.

This clonotype was seen repeatedly, ten times or more. Its recognized antigen is unknown. No qualities accompany the bases; no much larger clone lies one base away. The receptor library was made with PCR. Sequencing was carried out with an Illumina HiSeq 2500. TCR libraries were prepared with molecular barcoding, using unique molecular identifiers to normalize TCRbeta repertoire quantification. TCRdb itself trimmed the public reads at Q25 with fastp, ran MiXCR and retained productive beta chains. CDR3 protein duplicates are merged, each entry listing the most common genes and DNA. The table for this sample lists about 70,000 distinct CDR3 sequences; approximately 11% of them were counted only once. Together, the top ten hold roughly an eighth of the sample. Reading the germline V gene (reference sequence) gives CDR1 DFQATT and CDR2 SNEGSKA. V is clipped by 0 bases and J by 15 bases, and the sequence between their germline boundaries is 12 bases long. From the cysteine through the phenylalanine, the CDR3 covers 11 amino acids. Solely the CDR3 DNA is kept, with 33 bases framed from the first base.

The label giving this sample's treatment or condition can be read as: allogeneic hematopoietic cell transplantation with graft depleted of TCRalphabeta T cells and CD19 B cells. The transplant recipients were children given TCRalphabeta/CD19-depleted allogeneic hematopoietic cell grafts. This clonotype was sampled from a boy younger than 18 with acute myeloid leukemia, due to receive a stem cell transplant. This sample comprised PBMCs, obtained before TCRalphabeta/CD19-depleted stem cell transplant. The chain is assembled from TRBV20-1 and TRBJ2-1, with no confidently assigned D gene. The CDR3 loop reads CSARDLELTFF. The DNA reads as follows: TGCAGTGCTAGAGATCTGGAGTTAACGTTCTTC.